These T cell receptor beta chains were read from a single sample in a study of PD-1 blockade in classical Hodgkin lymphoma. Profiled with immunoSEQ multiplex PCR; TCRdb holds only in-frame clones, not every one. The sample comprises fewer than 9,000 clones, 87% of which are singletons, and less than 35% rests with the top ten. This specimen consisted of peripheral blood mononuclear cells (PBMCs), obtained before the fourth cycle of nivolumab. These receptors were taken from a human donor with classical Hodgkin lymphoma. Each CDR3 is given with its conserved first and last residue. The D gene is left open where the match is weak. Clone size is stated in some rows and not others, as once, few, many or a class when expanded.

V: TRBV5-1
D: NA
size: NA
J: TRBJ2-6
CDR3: CASSLVSALSQGANVLTF
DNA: TGCGCCAGCAGCTTGGTCTCGGCCCTCTCGCAGGGGGCCAACGTCCTGACTTTC

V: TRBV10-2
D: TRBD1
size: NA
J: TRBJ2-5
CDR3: CASSTGGQETQYF
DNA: TGCGCCTCTTCGACAGGGGGACAAGAGACCCAGTACTTC

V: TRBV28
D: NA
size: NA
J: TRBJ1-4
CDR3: CASSVTSTNEKLFF
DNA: TGTGCCAGCAGTGTGACAAGCACTAATGAAAAACTGTTTTTT

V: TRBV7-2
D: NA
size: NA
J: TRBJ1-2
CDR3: CASSPSPGDGYTF
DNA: TGTGCCAGCAGCCCCAGCCCGGGAGATGGCTACACCTTC

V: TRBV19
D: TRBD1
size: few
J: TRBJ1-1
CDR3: CASRTGYTEAFF
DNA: TGTGCCTCTAGGACAGGTTACACTGAAGCTTTCTTT

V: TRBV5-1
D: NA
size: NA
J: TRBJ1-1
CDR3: CASSLGTDMNTEAFF
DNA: TGCGCCAGCAGCTTGGGGACAGACATGAACACTGAAGCTTTCTTT

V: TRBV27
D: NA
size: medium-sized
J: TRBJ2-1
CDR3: CASSSVLAWLKGHEQFF
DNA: TGTGCCAGCAGTTCCGTACTAGCCTGGTTGAAGGGGCATGAGCAGTTCTTC

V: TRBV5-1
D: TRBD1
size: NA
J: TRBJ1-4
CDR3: CASSPGQGGSNEKLFF
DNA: TGCGCCAGCAGCCCGGGACAGGGGGGTTCCAATGAAAAACTGTTTTTT

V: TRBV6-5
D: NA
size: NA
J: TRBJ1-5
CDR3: CASRTRDTYQPQHF
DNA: TGTGCCAGCAGGACCCGGGACACCTATCAGCCCCAGCATTTT

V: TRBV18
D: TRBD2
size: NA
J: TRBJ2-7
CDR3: CASSPLPGTGTSSYEQYF
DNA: TGTGCCAGCTCACCACTACCCGGAACCGGGACTAGCAGCTACGAGCAGTACTTC

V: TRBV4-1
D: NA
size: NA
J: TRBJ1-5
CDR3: CASSQEYGGWGNQPQHF
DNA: TGCGCCAGCAGCCAAGAATACGGGGGTTGGGGCAATCAGCCCCAGCATTTT

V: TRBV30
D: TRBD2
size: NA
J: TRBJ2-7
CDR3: CAWSLRTSGSVAYEQYF
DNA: TGTGCCTGGAGTCTCCGGACTAGCGGGAGTGTTGCCTACGAGCAGTACTTC

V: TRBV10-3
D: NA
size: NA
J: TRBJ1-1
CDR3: CAISQSQAEAFF
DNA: TGTGCCATCTCTCAATCCCAGGCTGAAGCTTTCTTT

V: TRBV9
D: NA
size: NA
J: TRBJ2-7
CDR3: CASSSSSQPSYEQYF
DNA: TGTGCCAGCAGCTCTAGTAGCCAGCCCTCCTACGAGCAGTACTTC

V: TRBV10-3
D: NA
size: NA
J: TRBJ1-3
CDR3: CAISPWTGNTIYF
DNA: TGTGCCATCAGTCCCTGGACTGGAAACACCATATATTTT

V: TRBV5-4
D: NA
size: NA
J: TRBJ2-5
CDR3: CASSGSGRQGETQYF
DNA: TGTGCCAGCAGCGGATCGGGACGGCAGGGCGAGACCCAGTACTTC

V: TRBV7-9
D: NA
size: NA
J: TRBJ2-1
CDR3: CASSRGHLLDNEQFF
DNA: TGTGCCAGCAGCCGAGGACACCTACTAGACAATGAGCAGTTCTTC

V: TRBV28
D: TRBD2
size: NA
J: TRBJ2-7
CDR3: CASCGSGTRTYEQYF
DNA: TGTGCCAGCTGTGGATCCGGGACTAGGACCTACGAGCAGTACTTC

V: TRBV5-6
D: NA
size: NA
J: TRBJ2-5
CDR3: CASSLGAFRAGKETQYF
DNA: TGTGCCAGCAGCTTGGGAGCTTTTAGGGCGGGGAAAGAGACCCAGTACTTC

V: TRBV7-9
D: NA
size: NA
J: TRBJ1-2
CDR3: CALTREYYGYTF
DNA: TGTGCCCTTACGAGGGAATACTATGGCTACACCTTC

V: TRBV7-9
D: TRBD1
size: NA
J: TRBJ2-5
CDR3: CASSRTGGGETQYF
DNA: TGTGCCAGCAGCCGAACAGGGGGCGGTGAGACCCAGTACTTC

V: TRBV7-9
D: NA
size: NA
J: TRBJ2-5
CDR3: CASSLQETQYF
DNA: TGTGCCAGCAGCCTGCAAGAGACCCAGTACTTC

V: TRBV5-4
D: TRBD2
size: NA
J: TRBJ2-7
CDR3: CASSQGLDGEQYF
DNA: TGTGCCAGCAGCCAGGGACTAGACGGGGAGCAGTACTTC

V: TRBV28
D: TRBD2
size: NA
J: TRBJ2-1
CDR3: CASVSFGLAGVEQFF
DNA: TGTGCCAGCGTCTCTTTCGGGCTAGCGGGAGTTGAGCAGTTCTTC

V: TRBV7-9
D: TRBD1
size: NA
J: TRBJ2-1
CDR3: CASSSHPGQGGNEQFF
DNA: TGTGCCAGCAGCTCACACCCGGGACAGGGGGGCAATGAGCAGTTCTTC

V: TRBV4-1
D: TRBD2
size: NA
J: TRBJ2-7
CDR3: CASSQGRTSGSYEQYF
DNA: TGCGCCAGCAGCCAGGGGAGGACTAGCGGGAGTTACGAGCAGTACTTC